What follows are 14 T cell receptor beta chains derived from one specimen sequenced in a study of blood T cell repertoires in COVID-19. This table comes from immunoSEQ multiplex PCR, and its TCRdb copy is limited to in-frame clones, with some not included. Among 10,000 to 15,000 clones listed, 75% to 85% were seen once. Sequenced sample: peripheral blood. All receptors derive from a human donor in a cohort sampled during active COVID-19.

The rearrangement joins TRBV18 to TRBJ1-4, with D tentatively TRBD1 (5 bases). CDR3 size: 16 residues. With 3 bases removed from V and 0 bases from J, the gap between germline ends came to 11 bases. Germline V lookup: CDR1 KGHSH, CDR2 LQKENI. CDR3: CASSPRDLATNEKLFF. Here the CDR3 DNA reads TGTGCCAGCTCACCGCGGGACCTTGCAACTAATGAAAAACTGTTTTTT.

The chain uses TRBV18 and TRBJ1-5, with a tentative D call TRBD1 (5 bases). Trimming took 2 bases from V and 3 from J, leaving 5 bases between them. Germline lookup yields CDR1 KGHSH and CDR2 LQKENI. The CDR3 sequence is 13 residues long. For the CDR3, the DNA is TGTGCCAGCTCACCAGGGGCCAATCAGCCCCAGCATTTT. Its protein product is CASSPGANQPQHF.

This clone has only a few counts. The DNA of the CDR3 is TGTGCCAGCAGTTTATCGGCAGGGGGAACCAAAACCTACGAGCAGTACTTC. Its translation: CASSLSAGGTKTYEQYF. This chain connects TRBV28 to TRBJ2-7; TRBD1 aligns across 7 bases. Germline-derived CDR1 and CDR2 are MDHEN and SYDVKM. CDR3 length: 17 residues. Trimming removed 1 base from V and 2 bases from J; junction bases left unmatched: 11.

The chain joins TRBV7-9 to TRBJ1-4; TRBD1 matches 8 bases. Losses at the gene ends were 5 bases for V and 7 bases for J; bases not matched to a gene: 9. CDR1 and CDR2 (germline): SEHNR, FQNEAQ (reference sequence). The CDR3 loop spans 15 amino acids. CDR3 DNA: TGTGCCAGCAGCCCCCAGACAGGGGTTGGTGAAAAACTGTTTTTT. Translated: CASSPQTGVGEKLFF.

The rearrangement joins TRBV28 to TRBJ1-2, with D possibly TRBD1 on 5 matching bases. Trimming shortened V by 8 bases and J by 8 bases, and 12 bases separated the two germline ends. This CDR3 has 11 amino acids. Germline V gene data show CDR1 as MDHEN and CDR2 as SYDVKM. The CDR3 DNA is TGTGCCAGCGGGGGGATGCCGGGCTACACCTTC. Translating it yields CASGGMPGYTF.

The chain employs TRBV6-5 and TRBJ1-5; 7 bases map to TRBD1. V shed 7 bases, J shed 7 bases, and the junction held 10 bases outside the gene matches. In germline, CDR1 is MNHEY, CDR2 SVGAGI. The CDR3 is 14 residues long. The CDR3 loop reads CASKSGQVVQPQHF. Written as DNA, the CDR3 is TGTGCCAGCAAAAGCGGACAGGTAGTGCAGCCCCAGCATTTT.

The chain employs TRBV19 and TRBJ2-1; TRBD2 matches at 9 bases. The CDR3 is 15 amino acids. Trimming cost V 4 bases and J 4 bases; bases outside gene matches: 5. The germline gives CDR1 LNHDA, CDR2 SQIVND (reference sequence). The CDR3 DNA reads TGTGCCAGTAGTACCGCTAGCGGGGCTTACAATGAGCAGTTCTTC. This sequence encodes CASSTASGAYNEQFF.

The chain is built from TRBV6-5 and TRBJ1-2; D gene ambiguous. From germline, CDR1 is MNHEY and CDR2 SVGAGI. V lost 11 bases to trimming and J lost 8 bases, with 12 bases between them. The CDR3 covers 10 residues. This CDR3 reads CALWGEGYTF. The CDR3 nucleotides are TGTGCCCTATGGGGAGAGGGCTACACCTTC.

V is TRBV27 and J is TRBJ2-1; weak D call: TRBD1 (5 bases). V lost 6 bases and J 1 base, leaving 13 bases between the germline ends. Germline assignment: CDR1 MNHEY and CDR2 SMNVEV (reference sequence). This CDR3 is built from 15 residues. This chain's CDR3 is CASRTPGSSYNEQFF. The CDR3 nucleotides read TGTGCCAGCAGAACTCCAGGGTCGTCCTACAATGAGCAGTTCTTC.

V gene TRBV7-8 combines with J gene TRBJ1-1; 9 nucleotides align to TRBD1. From germline, CDR1 is SGHVS and CDR2 FQNEAQ. The J segment lost 4 bases and the V segment lost 6 bases, leaving 6 bases of the junction unmatched. This CDR3 region has 14 residues. CDR3 nucleotide sequence: TGTGCCAGCAGTGGACAGGGGTTGGGCACTGAAGCTTTCTTT. It translates to CASSGQGLGTEAFF. Full variable domain (remainder filled in from reference TRBV7-8 and TRBJ1-1): GAGVSQSPRYKVAKRGQDVALRCDPISGHVSLFWYQQALGQGPEFLTYFQNEAQLDKSGLPSDRFFAERPEGSVSTLKIQRTQQEDSAVYLCASSGQGLGTEAFFGQGTRLTVV.

Only a few counts were recorded for this clone. The genes are TRBV7-9 and TRBJ2-6; possible D gene TRBD2, 5 bases. The V and J ends lost 3 bases and 0 bases respectively, with 9 bases between them. Germline CDR1 reads SEHNR; CDR2 reads FQNEAQ (reference sequence). CDR3 length: 16 residues. The CDR3 reads CASSLLGGSGANVLTF. In nucleotides, the CDR3 is TGTGCCAGCAGCTTGTTAGGAGGCTCTGGGGCCAACGTCCTGACTTTC.

The chain links TRBV30 to TRBJ1-3, with D unclear. V lost 8 bases, J lost 0 bases, and 8 bases lay in between. Germline assignment: CDR1 GTSNPN and CDR2 SVGIG (reference sequence). The CDR3 consists of 12 residues. The CDR3 nucleotides read TGTGCCGGTAAACTCTCTGGAAACACCATATATTTT. As protein: CAGKLSGNTIYF.

The J gene is TRBJ1-1, the V gene TRBV5-1; no clear D. CDR3 length equals 15 residues. Looked up from germline, CDR1 is SGHRS and CDR2 is YFSETQ. The germline V and J ends were trimmed by 3 bases and 1 base, with 13 bases remaining between them. The CDR3 coding sequence is TGCGCCAGCAGCTCCTCGGCCAGGCCGAACACTGAAGCTTTCTTT. Residues: CASSSSARPNTEAFF. Filled out from reference TRBV5-1 and TRBJ1-1, the complete variable domain reads KAGVTQTPRYLIKTRGQQVTLSCSPISGHRSVSWYQQTPGQGLQFLFEYFSETQRNKGNFPGRFSGRQFSNSRSEMNVSTLELGDSALYLCASSSSARPNTEAFFGQGTRLTVV.

The chain joins TRBV10-3 to TRBJ1-2, with D perhaps matching TRBD1 (6 bases). The CDR3 spans 14 residues. CDR1 ENHRY and CDR2 SYGVKD come from the germline V gene. V was trimmed by 7 bases and J by 4 bases, leaving 16 bases between them. The DNA of the CDR3 is TGTGCCATCACCCCTTCGGACAGCCCCTATGGCTACACCTTC. It yields the protein CAITPSDSPYGYTF.